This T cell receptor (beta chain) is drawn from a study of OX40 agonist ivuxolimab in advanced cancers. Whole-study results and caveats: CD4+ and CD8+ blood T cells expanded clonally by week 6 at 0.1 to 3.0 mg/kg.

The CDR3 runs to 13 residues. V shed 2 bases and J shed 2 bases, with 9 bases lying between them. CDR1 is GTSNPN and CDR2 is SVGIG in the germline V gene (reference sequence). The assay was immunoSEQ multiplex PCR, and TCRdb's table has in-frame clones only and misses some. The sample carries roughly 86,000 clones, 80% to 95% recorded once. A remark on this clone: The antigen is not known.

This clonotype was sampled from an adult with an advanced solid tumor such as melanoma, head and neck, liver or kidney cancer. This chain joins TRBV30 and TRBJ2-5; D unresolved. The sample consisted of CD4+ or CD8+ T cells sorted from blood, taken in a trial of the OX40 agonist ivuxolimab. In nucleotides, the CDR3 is TGTGCCTGGAGTCTTGGGCTACAAGAGACCCAGTACTTC. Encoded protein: CAWSLGLQETQYF. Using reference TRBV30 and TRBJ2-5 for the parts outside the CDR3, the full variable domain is SQTIHQWPATLVQPVGSPLSLECTVEGTSNPNLYWYRQAAGRGLQLLFYSVGIGQISSEVPQNLSASRPQDRQFILSSKKLLLSDSGFYLCAWSLGLQETQYFGPGTRLLVL.